These 31 T cell receptor beta chains share one sample of origin, sequenced in a study of blood T cell repertoires in COVID-19. This table comes from immunoSEQ multiplex PCR, and its TCRdb copy is limited to in-frame clones, with some not included. The sample lists 280,000 or so clones; nearly 90% were seen once. The specimen was peripheral blood. These receptors all stem from a man between 18 and 29 years old with active or convalescent COVID-19.

The chain carries TRBV28 and TRBJ1-5; 8 nucleotides agree with TRBD1. The V and J ends lost 8 bases and 4 bases, in that order; junction bases with no gene match: 13. There are 16 residues in the CDR3. Germline values: CDR1 MDHEN, CDR2 SYDVKM. CDR3 in DNA: TGTGCCAGCTATTTGTCCCAGGGGGCAAGGAATCAGCCCCAGCATTTT. It codes for CASYLSQGARNQPQHF.

This chain uses TRBV6-4 with TRBJ2-6; 7 nucleotides line up with TRBD1. V was pared by 0 bases and J by 3 bases, with 5 bases of the junction left unmatched. Germline V lookup: CDR1 MRHNA, CDR2 SNTAGT. The CDR3 covers 17 residues. The CDR3 loop reads CASSDSKTGDGANVLTF. The DNA for the CDR3 is TGTGCCAGCAGTGACTCGAAAACAGGGGATGGGGCCAACGTCCTGACTTTC.

The CDR3: CTSSTRGINQPQHF. CDR3 sequence (DNA): TGCACCAGCAGCACCCGGGGGATAAATCAGCCCCAGCATTTT. The chain recombines TRBV1 with TRBJ1-5. TRBV1 is marked as a pseudogene. The CDR3 sequence is 14 residues long.

As regards this clone: This CDR3 is also generated by other DNA sequences in the sample. The V and J genes are TRBV5-4 and TRBJ2-7; D possibly corresponds to TRBD2 (5 bases). This CDR3 region has 14 residues. Germline values: CDR1 SGHNT, CDR2 YYREEE (reference sequence). The V gene lost 0 bases and the J gene lost 0 bases, with 7 bases spanning the gap. The CDR3 loop reads CASSLEGSSYEQYF. CDR3 nucleotide sequence: TGTGCCAGCAGCTTGGAAGGGAGCTCCTACGAGCAGTACTTC.

The CDR3 DNA follows: TGTGCCAGCAGTGATAATGTTCTCACACCCCATGAGCAGTTCTTC. Translation: CASSDNVLTPHEQFF. This chain links TRBV25-1 with TRBJ2-1; the D is unclear. V was trimmed by 3 bases and J by 8 bases, leaving 17 bases between them. Germline V gives CDR1 MGHDK, CDR2 SYGVNS. The CDR3 is made up of 15 amino acids.

The chain combines TRBV5-4 with TRBJ2-2, with 7 bases aligning to TRBD1. Losses at the gene ends were 5 bases for V and 5 bases for J; bases not matched to a gene: 6. Germline-derived CDR1 and CDR2 are SGHNT and YYREEE (reference sequence). CDR3 length: 14 residues. The CDR3 nucleotides are TGTGCCAGCAGACGGGACAGTAGGACCGGGGAGCTGTTTTTT. It encodes CASRRDSRTGELFF. The full variable domain, rest sourced from reference TRBV5-4 and TRBJ2-2, is ETGVTQSPTHLIKTRGQQVTLRCSSQSGHNTVSWYQQALGQGPQFIFQYYREEENGRGNFPPRFSGLQFPNYSSELNVNALELDDSALYLCASRRDSRTGELFFGEGSRLTVL.

The table lists this clone with a count of one. The V gene is TRBV5-5, the J gene TRBJ2-7; possibly TRBD2 for D (5 bases). Germline V CDR1 and CDR2: SGHKS, YYEKEE (reference sequence). Trimming left V 0 bases short and J 2 bases short, with 12 bases between. The CDR3 covers 15 residues. Here the CDR3 reads CASSLVEDSPYEQYF. DNA of the CDR3: TGTGCCAGCAGCTTGGTGGAGGATTCGCCCTACGAGCAGTACTTC.

The gene calls are TRBV7-7 and TRBJ2-2; 7 bases match TRBD2. J was trimmed by 2 bases and V by 8 bases; bases with no gene match: 8. The V gene's germline CDR1 is SSHAT and CDR2 FNYEAQ (reference sequence). This CDR3 contains 15 residues. DNA of the CDR3: TGTGCCAGCGCCCGGCTAGCGGTTAACACCGGGGAGCTGTTTTTT. It specifies CASARLAVNTGELFF.

The chain carries TRBV5-4 and TRBJ2-7; 9 positions match TRBD2. The V gene end was trimmed by 4 bases and the J gene end by 2 bases; junction bases not matched to a gene: 13. Germline V CDR1 and CDR2: SGHNT, YYREEE (reference sequence). There are 17 residues in the CDR3. CDR3 residues: CASSPGRSGGLTYEQYF. The DNA for the CDR3 is TGTGCCAGCAGCCCGGGGCGTAGCGGGGGCCTTACCTACGAGCAGTACTTC.

This sequence joins TRBV12-5 and TRBJ2-7, with 7 bases that match TRBD1. Germline V CDR1 and CDR2: LGHNT, FRNRAP. This CDR3 contains 14 residues. J lost 0 bases, V lost 5 bases, and 4 bases had no gene match. The CDR3 spells CASGIRDSSYEQYF. CDR3 nucleotides: TGTGCTAGTGGTATCCGGGACAGCTCCTACGAGCAGTACTTC.

The count of this clone is one. The rearrangement joins TRBV12-5 to TRBJ2-5; 12 bases fit TRBD2. Trimming at V came to 1 base and at J to 5 bases, leaving 8 bases not matched to a gene. The germline CDR1 and CDR2 sequences are LGHNT and FRNRAP. The CDR3 runs 17 residues. The CDR3 DNA reads as TGTGCTAGTGGTTTGGGACTAGCGGGGGACCCTCGGGAGACCCAGTACTTC. Translated, it gives CASGLGLAGDPRETQYF. The full variable domain, in which reference TRBV12-5 and TRBJ2-5 provide the parts outside the CDR3, is DARVTQTPRHKVTEMGQEVTMRCQPILGHNTVFWYRQTMMQGLELLAYFRNRAPLDDSGMPKDRFSAEMPDATLATLKIQPSEPRDSAVYFCASGLGLAGDPRETQYFGPGTRLLVL.

The V gene is TRBV18, the J gene TRBJ2-2; D not resolved. Germline V gene data show CDR1 as KGHSH and CDR2 as LQKENI. With 6 bases removed from V and 6 bases from J, the gap between germline ends came to 5 bases. The CDR3 length is 11 residues. The DNA of the CDR3 is TGTGCCAGCTCGACTTCCGGGGAGCTGTTTTTT. Translation gives CASSTSGELFF.

The rearrangement links TRBV6-5 to TRBJ2-1, with D tentatively TRBD1 (7 bases). The ends were cut back, 0 bases at V and 3 bases at J, with 12 bases in the middle. The V gene's germline CDR1 is MNHEY and CDR2 SVGAGI. CDR3 length: 16 amino acids. The DNA of the CDR3 is TGTGCCAGCAGTTACTCGGGCGGGACAGACTACAATGAGCAGTTCTTC. Protein sequence: CASSYSGGTDYNEQFF.

The chain joins TRBV27 to TRBJ2-3, with TRBD2 identical over 7 bases. CDR1 and CDR2 from the germline V gene are MNHEY and SMNVEV (reference sequence). Losses at the gene ends were 2 bases for V and 11 bases for J; bases not matched to a gene: 4. The CDR3 extends over 12 amino acids. CDR3 amino acids: CASSLGGSGQYF. The CDR3 bases are TGTGCCAGCAGTTTAGGCGGGAGTGGGCAGTATTTT.

This clone showed up just once. The gene calls are TRBV15 and TRBJ1-1; D unresolved. This CDR3 is 11 amino acids long. Looked up from germline, CDR1 is LNHNV and CDR2 is YYDKDF (reference sequence). V lost 8 bases and J lost 5, with 9 bases in between. CDR3 in amino acids: CATRRKTEAFF. CDR3 DNA: TGTGCCACCCGTAGAAAGACTGAAGCTTTCTTT.

The rearrangement links TRBV19 to TRBJ2-3; the D is unclear. The V gene's germline CDR1 is LNHDA and CDR2 SQIVND (reference sequence). Trimming pared 4 bases from V and 0 bases from J, leaving 11 bases between. The CDR3 has 15 amino acids. The CDR3 DNA is TGTGCCAGTAGTACCCCCTATACTAGCACAGATACGCAGTATTTT. Protein sequence: CASSTPYTSTDTQYF.

The rearrangement joins TRBV5-6 to TRBJ1-1, with 10 nucleotides matching TRBD1. The CDR3 consists of 14 residues. V lost 2 bases, J lost 7 bases, and 5 bases stayed unmatched. CDR1 SGHDT and CDR2 YYEEEE come from the germline V gene. The CDR3 loop is CASSFGTGVGEAFF. The CDR3 region has the DNA TGTGCCAGCAGCTTCGGGACAGGGGTTGGTGAAGCTTTCTTT.

The genes are TRBV11-2 and TRBJ1-2; D is undetermined. This CDR3 has 13 amino acids. CDR1 SGHAT and CDR2 FQNNGV come from the germline V gene. Trimming shortened V by 3 bases and J by 3 bases, and 8 bases separated the two germline ends. The CDR3: CASSLWEDYGYTF. The DNA for the CDR3 is TGTGCCAGCAGCTTGTGGGAGGACTATGGCTACACCTTC.

This clone has only one observation. The chain combines TRBV19 with TRBJ1-3; 9 nucleotides line up with TRBD1. The CDR3 has 20 amino acids. After removal of 5 bases from V and 2 bases from J, the junction contained 19 bases not matched to a gene. The germline CDR1 and CDR2 sequences are LNHDA and SQIVND (reference sequence). CDR3 amino acids: CASSGPDRGSVRWAGNTIYF. CDR3 bases: TGTGCCAGTAGTGGCCCGGACAGGGGTTCGGTTCGGTGGGCTGGAAACACCATATATTTT. Complete variable domain (other parts from reference TRBV19 and TRBJ1-3): DGGITQSPKYLFRKEGQNVTLSCEQNLNHDAMYWYRQDPGQGLRLIYYSQIVNDFQKGDIAEGYSVSREKKESFPLTVTSAQKNPTAFYLCASSGPDRGSVRWAGNTIYFGEGSWLTVV.

A word on this clone: With a much larger clone just one base away, this may be a read error. This chain connects TRBV25-1 to TRBJ1-6; 10 bases line up with TRBD1. There are 14 residues in the CDR3. CDR1 is MGHDK and CDR2 is SYGVNS in the germline V gene. Unmatched junction bases numbered 3, after V lost 4 bases and J lost 9 bases. The CDR3 region has the DNA TGTGCCAGCAGTGGACAGGGGGCAGGTTCACCCCTCCACTTT. It codes for CASSGQGAGSPLHF.

This chain links TRBV7-6 with TRBJ2-3; 12 bases map to TRBD2. CDR1 is SGHVS and CDR2 is FNYEAQ in the germline V gene. V dropped 4 bases and J dropped 5; count of bases not matched to a gene: 10. The length of the CDR3 is 17 residues. CDR3 in amino acids: CASSSQTSGGTRDTQYF. CDR3 nucleotide sequence: TGTGCCAGCAGCTCCCAGACTAGCGGGGGAACGAGAGATACGCAGTATTTT.

This clone was counted many times. J is TRBJ2-2 and V is TRBV12-5; D is perhaps TRBD1 (6 bases). The CDR3 is 17 amino acids. V was cut by 0 bases and J by 4 bases, with 15 bases left in between. The germline CDR1 and CDR2 sequences are LGHNT and FRNRAP. The CDR3 nucleotides read TGTGCTAGTGGTTTGGTACTCTCAGGGGTAGGCACCGGGGAGCTGTTTTTT. Translation gives CASGLVLSGVGTGELFF. Full variable domain (remainder filled in from reference TRBV12-5 and TRBJ2-2): DARVTQTPRHKVTEMGQEVTMRCQPILGHNTVFWYRQTMMQGLELLAYFRNRAPLDDSGMPKDRFSAEMPDATLATLKIQPSEPRDSAVYFCASGLVLSGVGTGELFFGEGSRLTVL.

The chain couples TRBV5-1 to TRBJ2-1; 15 positions agree with TRBD2. Germline V gene data show CDR1 as SGHRS and CDR2 as YFSETQ. The CDR3 is made up of 16 amino acids. V lost 3 bases, J lost 4 bases, and 2 bases stayed unmatched. CDR3 coding DNA: TGCGCCAGCAGCTCCGGGACTAGCGGGGGGTACAATGAGCAGTTCTTC. It specifies CASSSGTSGGYNEQFF.

The chain employs TRBV7-8 and TRBJ2-2, with D perhaps matching TRBD2 (5 bases). This CDR3 region has 13 residues. Trimming took 8 bases from V and 6 from J, leaving 13 bases between them. Germline CDR1 is SGHVS and CDR2 is FQNEAQ. The CDR3 DNA sequence: TGTGCCAGCGGAGAGGGTAAACCCGGGGAGCTGTTTTTT. This translates into CASGEGKPGELFF. The full variable domain, with the rest looked up from reference TRBV7-8 and TRBJ2-2, is GAGVSQSPRYKVAKRGQDVALRCDPISGHVSLFWYQQALGQGPEFLTYFQNEAQLDKSGLPSDRFFAERPEGSVSTLKIQRTQQEDSAVYLCASGEGKPGELFFGEGSRLTVL.

The chain employs TRBV9 and TRBJ2-7; 9 bases are shared with TRBD1. This CDR3 contains 14 residues. Per germline, CDR1 SGDLS and CDR2 YYNGEE. Germline trimming cut 0 bases from V and 5 bases from J; bases unmatched to any gene: 3. The CDR3 region is CASSVGGTGNEQYF. As DNA, the CDR3 is TGTGCCAGCAGCGTAGGTGGGACAGGGAACGAGCAGTACTTC.

The chain joins TRBV27 to TRBJ2-5, with a possible D match to TRBD1 (7 bases). The CDR3 has 14 amino acids. V gave up 5 bases and J gave up 5 bases, with 15 bases separating them. CDR1 and CDR2 (germline): MNHEY, SMNVEV (reference sequence). CDR3: CASSPPTGRETQYF. CDR3 sequence (DNA): TGTGCCAGCAGTCCCCCGACAGGGAGGGAGACCCAGTACTTC.

This rearrangement joins TRBV2 to TRBJ1-5; 7 nucleotides line up with TRBD1. V dropped 4 bases and J dropped 0; count of bases not matched to a gene: 9. CDR3 length: 17 residues. Germline V lookup: CDR1 SNHLY, CDR2 FYNNEI. The CDR3 sequence is CASSGTTGSYSNQPQHF. The CDR3 DNA is TGTGCCAGCAGTGGGACGACAGGGTCATATAGCAATCAGCCCCAGCATTTT.

The chain's CDR3 is CASRADSSYEQYF. The CDR3 DNA reads as TGTGCCAGCAGAGCGGATTCCTCCTACGAGCAGTACTTC. This rearrangement joins TRBV25-1 to TRBJ2-7, with a weak D call TRBD2 (5 bases). Germline-derived CDR1 and CDR2 are MGHDK and SYGVNS. Trimming removed 6 bases at V and 0 bases at J, with 9 bases between. This CDR3 has 13 residues.

This chain connects TRBV3-1 (or the pseudogene TRBV3-2) to TRBJ2-1; a weak D match, TRBD2 (5 bases). Trimming cost V 2 bases and J 5 bases, with 16 bases left between them. The V gene's germline CDR1 is LGHDT and CDR2 YNNKEL (reference sequence). This CDR3 has 16 residues. CDR3 DNA: TGTGCCAGCAGCCAAAGGCCCCAGCGGACGGACAATGAGCAGTTCTTC. This sequence encodes CASSQRPQRTDNEQFF.

The V gene is TRBV4-2, the J gene TRBJ1-4; D is perhaps TRBD1 (5 bases). CDR1 and CDR2 (germline): LGHNA, YNFKEQ. CDR3 length: 17 residues. V dropped 4 bases and J dropped 7 bases, with 22 bases sitting between them. The CDR3 here is CASSPLDAQQGGEKLFF. CDR3 bases: TGTGCCAGCAGCCCACTCGACGCGCAGCAGGGAGGTGAAAAACTGTTTTTT.

This chain connects TRBV9 to TRBJ1-3; D is perhaps TRBD1 (5 bases). Germline CDR1 and CDR2: SGDLS and YYNGEE. Trimming stripped 3 bases from V and 0 bases from J, with 16 bases between. The CDR3 runs to 17 residues. CDR3 region: CASSDRDSHSSGNTIYF. Written as DNA, the CDR3 is TGTGCCAGCAGCGACCGAGACAGCCACTCCTCTGGAAACACCATATATTTT.